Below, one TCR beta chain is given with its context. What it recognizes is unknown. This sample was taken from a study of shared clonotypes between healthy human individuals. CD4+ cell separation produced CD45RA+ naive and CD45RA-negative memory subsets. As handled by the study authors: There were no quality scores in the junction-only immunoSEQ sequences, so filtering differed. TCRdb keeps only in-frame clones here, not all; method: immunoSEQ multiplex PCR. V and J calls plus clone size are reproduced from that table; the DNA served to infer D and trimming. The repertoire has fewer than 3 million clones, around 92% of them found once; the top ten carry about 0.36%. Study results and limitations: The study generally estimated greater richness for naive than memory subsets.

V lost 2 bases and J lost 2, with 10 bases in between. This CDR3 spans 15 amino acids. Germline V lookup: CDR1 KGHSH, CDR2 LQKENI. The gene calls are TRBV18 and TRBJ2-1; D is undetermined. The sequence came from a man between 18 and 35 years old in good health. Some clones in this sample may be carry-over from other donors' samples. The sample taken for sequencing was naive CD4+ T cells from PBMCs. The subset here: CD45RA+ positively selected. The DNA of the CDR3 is TGTGCCAGCTCACCAGCAGGATTTGCCTACAATGAGCAGTTCTTC. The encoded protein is CASSPAGFAYNEQFF.